This paragraph reports one T cell receptor beta chain. As handled by the study authors: Amplification from reference gene primers served as the basis for estimated nucleated cell counts. This table comes from immunoSEQ multiplex PCR, and its TCRdb copy is limited to in-frame clones, with some not included. V and J calls and clone size are as listed in that table; D and trimming were resolved from the DNA. Seen here are 150,000 to 200,000 clones, roughly 79% observed once, and the top ten hold approximately 26%. Trimming cost V 0 bases and J 2 bases, with 8 bases left between them. This CDR3 spans 14 amino acids. CDR1 and CDR2 from the germline V gene are SGHRS and YFSETQ. This entry is derived from a study of blood T cell repertoires in COVID-19. Across the whole study: Spain, Italy and the United States supplied samples that represented acute and convalescent COVID-19. The cDNA or gDNA used as material had been derived from T cells, B-cell-depleted T cells, or PBMCs.

The chain is built from TRBV5-1 and TRBJ2-5, with D possibly TRBD2 on 6 matching bases. This receptor was obtained from a woman aged 70-85 years with acute or convalescent COVID-19. The specimen sequenced was peripheral blood. The CDR3 nucleotides are TGCGCCAGCAGCTTGGGCGGGGTACAAGAGACCCAGTACTTC. Its protein is CASSLGGVQETQYF.